This record looks at one T cell receptor (beta chain) sequence and its context. This sample was taken from a study of T cell changes during pregnancy in multiple sclerosis. Sequencing used immunoSEQ multiplex PCR; TCRdb keeps in-frame clones, though not all of them. The table shows 100,000 or so clones, with around 93% occurring only once. With 0 bases clipped from V and 4 bases from J, the junction kept 14 bases outside the gene matches. Per the germline V gene, CDR1 is MGHRA and CDR2 is YSYEKL. This CDR3 spans 22 amino acids. This specimen consisted of peripheral blood, obtained in the third trimester of pregnancy. This receptor was identified in a female donor with multiple sclerosis, enrolled in a pregnancy study. The chain links TRBV4-1 to TRBJ2-2; 16 positions match TRBD2. The CDR3 sequence: CASSQDFGTSGRANPSTGELFF. CDR3 bases: TGCGCCAGCAGCCAAGATTTTGGGACTAGCGGGAGGGCCAACCCGAGCACCGGGGAGCTGTTTTTT.